This TCR beta chain stems from a study of T cell responses to AZD1222 COVID-19 vaccine. The CDR3 extends over 16 amino acids. V was shortened by 4 bases and J by 5 bases, with 19 bases between the two germline ends. The germline gives CDR1 SGDLS, CDR2 YYNGEE. Profiled with immunoSEQ multiplex PCR; TCRdb holds only in-frame clones, not every one. The table shows approximately 110,000 clones, with 87% occurring only once. A word on this clone: Its specificity is unknown.

Study-wide results and caveats: Clonal diversity was possibly underestimated; the donors were predominantly white British and more often female. Recipients of AZD1222 seropositive at baseline numbered only 6 or 7.

The TCR was taken from an adult in good health. Sample: peripheral blood, taken on day 0 of AZD1222 vaccination. This sequence joins TRBV9 and TRBJ2-1; D is possibly TRBD1 (7 bases). The CDR3 region is CASSPHRGGRDNEQFF. The CDR3, as DNA: TGTGCCAGCAGCCCCCACAGGGGAGGACGAGACAATGAGCAGTTCTTC.